These 10 T cell receptor beta chains share one sample of origin, sequenced in a study of blood T cells in healthy people across ages. Combining a sample-barcoded 5' primer with a J-beta primer mix, a second PCR ran for roughly 7 to 12 cycles. One entry per CDR3 protein, called by TCRdb with MiXCR from the 5' RACE reads. The sample records around 1,500,000 distinct CDR3 sequences, roughly 40% being singletons. The material sequenced was blood. Every receptor here comes from a woman younger than 35 in good health.

This clonotype has a handful of counts. The chain uses TRBV5-1 and TRBJ2-7, with D maybe TRBD2 (5 bases). V dropped 6 bases and J dropped 4 bases, with 20 bases sitting between them. Germline values: CDR1 SGHRS, CDR2 YFSETQ. This CDR3 comprises 15 residues. The chain's CDR3 is CASKRNTQNEYEQYF. CDR3 nucleotides: TGCGCCAGCAAGCGGAACACCCAGAATGAATACGAGCAGTACTTC.

J is TRBJ2-5 and V is TRBV6-1; TRBD1 aligns across 10 bases. Germline CDR1 MNHNS, CDR2 SASEGT. This CDR3 spans 14 amino acids. V was pared by 6 bases and J by 5 bases, with 6 bases of the junction left unmatched. CDR3 residues: CASSRDRGRETQYF. CDR3 sequence (DNA): TGTGCCAGCAGCCGGGACAGGGGTCGGGAGACCCAGTACTTC.

This clonotype was detected only a few times. The rearrangement uses TRBV6-6 and TRBJ2-7, with TRBD2 matching over 9 bases. CDR3 length: 17 amino acids. Trimming removed 0 bases from V and 2 bases from J; junction bases left unmatched: 8. Germline CDR1 reads MNHNY; CDR2 reads SVGAGI (reference sequence). The chain's CDR3 is CASSYSLAGTSTYEQYF. CDR3 nucleotide sequence: TGTGCCAGCAGTTACTCCCTAGCGGGGACTTCTACCTACGAGCAGTACTTC.

The gene calls are TRBV4-2 and TRBJ2-7; 7 bases fit TRBD2. This CDR3 is 16 amino acids long. CDR1 and CDR2 from the germline V gene are LGHNA and YNFKEQ. V shed 0 bases and J 5 bases; nucleotides not matched to a gene: 10. The CDR3 region has the DNA TGTGCCAGCAGCCAAGAAGGTGGCGGGAGCCGGGACGAGCAGTACTTC. It is translated as CASSQEGGGSRDEQYF.

CDR3 sequence reads: CASHRGALAKNIQYF. As DNA, the CDR3 is TGTGCCAGCCACAGGGGGGCACTAGCCAAAAACATTCAGTACTTC. The chain couples TRBV6-2 or TRBV6-3 to TRBJ2-4; 8 bases map to TRBD1. CDR1 MNHEY and CDR2 SVGEGT come from the germline V gene. CDR3 size: 15 residues. V lost 8 bases, J lost 0 bases, and 6 bases stayed unmatched.

This clonotype has only one observation. V and J are TRBV9 and TRBJ1-2; TRBD1 is a possible D gene (5 bases). This CDR3 region has 16 residues. CDR1 is SGDLS and CDR2 is YYNGEE in the germline V gene. V shed 3 bases and J shed 8 bases, with 23 bases lying between them. The CDR3: CASSGGPGGILYGYTF. CDR3 coding DNA: TGTGCCAGCAGCGGAGGCCCCGGGGGGATACTCTACGGCTACACCTTC.

This clonotype turned up a few times. The gene calls are TRBV3-1 and TRBJ2-7; no clear D. The CDR3 spans 12 residues. Germline CDR1 and CDR2: LGHDT and YNNKEL (reference sequence). The germline V and J ends were trimmed by 1 base and 4 bases, with 5 bases remaining between them. The CDR3 loop is CASSQVNYEQYF. CDR3 in DNA: TGTGCCAGCAGCCAAGTCAATTACGAGCAGTACTTC.

This chain links TRBV27 with TRBJ2-1, with 9 bases identical to TRBD2. V dropped 7 bases and J dropped 12; count of bases not matched to a gene: 16. Per the germline V gene, CDR1 is MNHEY and CDR2 is SMNVEV (reference sequence). CDR3 length: 15 residues. The CDR3 loop reads CASTQTSGAPAVQFF. The CDR3, as DNA: TGTGCCAGCACCCAGACTAGCGGCGCACCGGCCGTGCAGTTCTTC.

This chain links TRBV19 with TRBJ1-2; 8 bases align to TRBD1. The CDR3 is made up of 13 amino acids. From germline, CDR1 is LNHDA and CDR2 SQIVND (reference sequence). Germline trimming cut 10 bases from V and 6 bases from J; bases unmatched to any gene: 10. The CDR3 is CATLDRAGDGYTF. In DNA form, the CDR3 reads TGTGCCACCTTGGACAGGGCAGGAGATGGCTACACCTTC.

The V and J genes are TRBV12-1 and TRBJ2-3; TRBD1, as called in the table, went unchecked against the DNA. TRBV12-1 is recorded as a pseudogene. The CDR3 has 16 residues. The CDR3 spells CASSSPPGQGGDTQYF. The CDR3 DNA sequence: TGTGCCAGCAGCTCCCCACCGGGACAGGGGGGAGATACGCAGTATTTT.